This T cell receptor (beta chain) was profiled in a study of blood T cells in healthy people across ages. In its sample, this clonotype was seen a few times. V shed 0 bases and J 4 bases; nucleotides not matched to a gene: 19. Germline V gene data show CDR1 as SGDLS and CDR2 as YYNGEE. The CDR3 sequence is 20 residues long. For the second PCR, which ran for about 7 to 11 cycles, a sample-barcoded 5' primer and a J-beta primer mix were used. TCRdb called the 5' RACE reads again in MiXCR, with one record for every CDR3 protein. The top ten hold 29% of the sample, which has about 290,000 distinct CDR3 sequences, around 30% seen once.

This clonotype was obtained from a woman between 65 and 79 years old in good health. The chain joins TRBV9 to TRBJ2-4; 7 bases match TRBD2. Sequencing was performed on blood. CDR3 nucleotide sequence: TGTGCCAGCAGCGTAGCCGGTGGGCGGGAGCGAAACACTCTAAAAAACATTCAGTACTTC. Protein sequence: CASSVAGGRERNTLKNIQYF.